This entry is about one TCR beta chain. CD45RO-negative CD8 cells positively selected for CCR7 made up the naive population, which excluded terminally differentiated effector memory CD45RA+ cells. The germline gives CDR1 SGHDT, CDR2 YYEEEE. This CDR3 has 16 amino acids. With 2 bases clipped from V and 4 bases from J, the junction kept 9 bases outside the gene matches. These data originate in a study of shared clonotypes between healthy human individuals. In the original processing: With immunoSEQ giving junction-only sequences and no quality scores, filtering differed. The data were produced by immunoSEQ multiplex PCR, yet TCRdb's version contains in-frame clones alone and is incomplete. V and J calls plus clone size are reproduced from that table; the DNA served to infer D and trimming. Of under 1 million clones detected, roughly 92% appear once; the ten largest clones hold around 24%.

The V and J genes are TRBV5-6 and TRBJ2-3; 8 bases are a match to TRBD1. The source is a man aged 30 to 39 in good health. Specimen: naive CD8+ T cells sorted from blood. The CDR3 DNA is TGTGCCAGCAGCTTTCCTGGACAGGGCCCCGCAGATACGCAGTATTTT. Protein sequence: CASSFPGQGPADTQYF.